This T cell receptor (beta chain) emerged from a study of preoperative IRX-2 immunotherapy in early breast cancer. Trimming shortened V by 1 base and J by 2 bases, and 8 bases separated the two germline ends. The CDR3 totals 14 residues. CDR1 is LNHNV, CDR2 YYDKDF, per germline (reference sequence). Sequencing was performed with immunoSEQ multiplex PCR; in TCRdb, only in-frame clones are kept and a portion is missing. This table has some 22,000 clones, roughly 96% appearing once. Treatment indicated: preoperative locoregional IRX-2 cytokine immunotherapy. Preoperative locoregional IRX-2 cytokine immunotherapy was tested in the phase Ib source study.

This receptor was taken from a human donor with breast cancer. This sample comprised tumor tissue, obtained after IRX-2 immunotherapy. This chain uses TRBV15 with TRBJ2-5; D gene uncertain. CDR3: CATSRGLSQETQYF. CDR3 DNA sequence: TGTGCCACCAGCAGAGGCCTATCTCAAGAGACCCAGTACTTC.